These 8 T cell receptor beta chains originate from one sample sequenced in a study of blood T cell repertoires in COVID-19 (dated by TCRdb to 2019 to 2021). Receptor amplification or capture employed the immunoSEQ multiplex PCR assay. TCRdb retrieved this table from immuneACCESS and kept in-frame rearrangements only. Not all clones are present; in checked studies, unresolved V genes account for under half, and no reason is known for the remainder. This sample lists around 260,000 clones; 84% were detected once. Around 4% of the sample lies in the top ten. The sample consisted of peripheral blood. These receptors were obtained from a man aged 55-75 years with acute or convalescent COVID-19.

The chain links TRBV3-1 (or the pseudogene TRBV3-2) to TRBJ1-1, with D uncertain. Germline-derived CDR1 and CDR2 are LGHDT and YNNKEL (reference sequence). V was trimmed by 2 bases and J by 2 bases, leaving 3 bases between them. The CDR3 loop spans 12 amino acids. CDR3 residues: CASSQINTEAFF. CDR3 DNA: TGTGCCAGCAGCCAAATAAACACTGAAGCTTTCTTT.

CDR3 amino acids: CSAQSGNTIYF. The CDR3 bases are TGCAGTGCCCAATCTGGAAACACCATATATTTT. This chain connects TRBV20-1 to TRBJ1-3; D ambiguous. Deletions cut 6 bases from V and 1 base from J, with 4 bases between. The CDR3 totals 11 residues. The germline V gene has CDR1 DFQATT and CDR2 SNEGSKA (reference sequence).

This CDR3 reads CATSRDSGVNPSYYEQYF. As DNA, the CDR3 is TGTGCCACCAGCAGAGATTCGGGGGTGAACCCATCTTACTACGAGCAGTACTTC. The chain recombines TRBV15 with TRBJ2-7; D is possibly TRBD2 (6 bases). The V gene lost 0 bases and the J gene lost 3 bases, with 21 bases spanning the gap. The CDR3 covers 18 residues. Germline V gene sequence: CDR1 LNHNV, CDR2 YYDKDF (reference sequence).

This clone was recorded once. The CDR3 protein is CSASTTSGGVYQETQYF. The CDR3 DNA follows: TGCAGTGCTAGTACGACTAGCGGGGGGGTGTACCAAGAGACCCAGTACTTC. The chain carries TRBV20-1 and TRBJ2-5, with 14 bases identical to TRBD2. Trimming took 3 bases from V and 0 from J; bases not matched to a gene: 6. In germline, CDR1 is DFQATT, CDR2 SNEGSKA (reference sequence). CDR3 size: 17 residues.

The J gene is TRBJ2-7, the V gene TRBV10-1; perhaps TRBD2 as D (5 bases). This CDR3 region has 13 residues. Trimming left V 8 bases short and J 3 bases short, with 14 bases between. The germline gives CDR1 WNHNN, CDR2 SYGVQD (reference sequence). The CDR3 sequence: CASQAIGSYEQYF. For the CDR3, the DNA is TGCGCCAGCCAGGCCATTGGGAGCTACGAGCAGTACTTC.

In DNA form, the CDR3 reads TGTGCCAGCAGTTCGCCGACAGCGGGGTGGCATGGCTACACCTTC. It specifies CASSSPTAGWHGYTF. The chain employs TRBV28 and TRBJ1-2, with D perhaps matching TRBD1 (5 bases). The CDR3 sequence is 15 residues long. Germline CDR1 reads MDHEN; CDR2 reads SYDVKM. The germline V and J ends were trimmed by 4 bases and 6 bases, with 18 bases remaining between them.

CDR3 bases: TGTGCCTGGAGGGGGCCGGGGGGTTCACCCCTCCACTTT. Translated, it gives CAWRGPGGSPLHF. This chain links TRBV30 with TRBJ1-6; possibly TRBD1 for D (5 bases). The V gene's germline CDR1 is GTSNPN and CDR2 SVGIG (reference sequence). The CDR3 spans 13 residues. V was shortened by 3 bases and J by 9 bases, with 12 bases between the two germline ends.

DNA for the CDR3: TGTGCCAGCAGCCGTGTAGACAGGGGGAGGGCCGGGGAGCTGTTTTTT. Translating gives CASSRVDRGRAGELFF. This chain links TRBV28 with TRBJ2-2, with 9 bases that match TRBD1. Germline V gene sequence: CDR1 MDHEN, CDR2 SYDVKM. J lost 6 bases, V lost 6 bases, and 11 bases had no gene match. This CDR3 spans 16 amino acids.